This TCR beta chain was documented in a study of human T cells and chemical hapten exposure. For the library, individual cDNA molecules each received unique molecular identifiers. TCRdb redid the calling of the reads with MiXCR, one entry per CDR3 protein. This table holds about 120,000 distinct CDR3 sequences, around 8.5% found once. Total RNA came from unfractionated whole blood. This CDR3 is built from 13 residues. The ends lost 8 bases at V and 7 bases at J; junction bases unmatched: 11. Germline CDR1 is MNHEY and CDR2 is SVGAGI. V usage is TRBV6-5 and J usage is TRBJ2-7; TRBD1 matches 7 bases. Sequenced input: whole blood. The clonotype was recovered from a human donor in good health. Some clones in this sample may be carry-over from other donors' samples. This CDR3 is CASGRDSFTEQYF. The CDR3 nucleotides are TGTGCCAGCGGTCGGGACAGTTTTACAGAGCAGTACTTC.